This entry features one TCR beta chain sequence. Germline values: CDR1 SGHRS, CDR2 YFSETQ. The CDR3 extends over 14 amino acids. Deletions cut 4 bases from V and 9 bases from J, with 17 bases between. The data were obtained in a study of control samples from healthy donors and cancer patients. Generated by immunoSEQ multiplex PCR, the TCRdb table keeps only in-frame clones and is missing some. This table has 50,000 or so clones, 80% appearing once. The chain carries TRBV5-1 and TRBJ2-1; tentatively, D is TRBD2 (6 bases). This receptor was taken from a man between 65 and 85 years old in good health. The sequenced material came from blood. CDR3 coding DNA: TGCGCCAGCAGCCCGGCTGGGGAGGCTGCTGAGCAGTTCTTC. It yields the protein CASSPAGEAAEQFF. Full variable domain (remainder filled in from reference TRBV5-1 and TRBJ2-1): KAGVTQTPRYLIKTRGQQVTLSCSPISGHRSVSWYQQTPGQGLQFLFEYFSETQRNKGNFPGRFSGRQFSNSRSEMNVSTLELGDSALYLCASSPAGEAAEQFFGPGTRLTVL.